This section outlines one T cell receptor beta chain sequence together with its context. This specimen belongs to a study of blood T cell repertoires in COVID-19. The CDR3 loop spans 15 amino acids. V shed 3 bases, J shed 7 bases, and the junction held 5 bases outside the gene matches. The germline CDR1 and CDR2 sequences are LGHDT and YNNKEL (reference sequence). TCRdb keeps only in-frame clones here, not all; method: immunoSEQ multiplex PCR. The sample lists 110,000 to 150,000 clones; about 77% were seen once. Sequencing was carried out using peripheral blood. The receptor comes from a man aged 55 to 70 with acute or convalescent COVID-19. The chain uses TRBV3-1 (or the pseudogene TRBV3-2) and TRBJ1-6; 8 bases match TRBD1. The CDR3 sequence: CASSHGQGANSPLHF. CDR3 coding DNA: TGTGCCAGCAGCCATGGACAGGGTGCAAATTCACCCCTCCACTTT.